One sample yielded the 24 T cell receptor beta chains listed below, sequenced in a study of T cell repertoires in aging, cancer and after chemotherapy. TRB rearrangements spanning V, D and J were amplified using mixed TRB-A/B primers. MiXCR, run by TCRdb on the multiplex PCR reads, gives a single entry per CDR3 protein. The sample has approximately 4,000 distinct CDR3 sequences; roughly two fifths are singletons. The template was genomic DNA from peripheral blood, not RNA. The sequenced material came from blood. These receptors were collected from a human donor with a blood cancer.

The chain employs TRBV28 and TRBJ2-3; 8 positions match TRBD2. There are 17 residues in the CDR3. CDR1 and CDR2 (germline): MDHEN, SYDVKM. J gave up 4 bases and V 0 bases, and 9 bases lay outside the gene matches. The CDR3 protein is CASSLWTAGRASDTQYF. CDR3 nucleotide sequence: TGTGCCAGCAGTTTATGGACCGCCGGGAGGGCCTCAGATACGCAGTATTTT.

V is TRBV7-9 and J is TRBJ2-5, with unresolved D. Germline V gives CDR1 SEHNR, CDR2 FQNEAQ (reference sequence). CDR3 length: 13 residues. Trimming pared 6 bases from V and 1 base from J, leaving 9 bases between. CDR3 residues: CASRKQLQETQYF. In DNA form, the CDR3 reads TGTGCCAGCAGGAAGCAGCTCCAAGAGACCCAGTACTTC.

As regards this clonotype: The junction departs from the called germline gene at one end, perhaps through a read error. The chain employs TRBV19 and TRBJ2-4, with TRBD1 matching 8 bases. CDR1 and CDR2 (germline): LNHDA, SQIVND (reference sequence). The CDR3 is 16 residues long. CDR3 nucleotides: TGTGTCAGTAGTATAGCTGGAACAGGGGGTAGGAACATTCAGTACTTC. Protein sequence: CVSSIAGTGGRNIQYF.

This clonotype was counted a few times. The CDR3 bases are TGTGCCAGCTCTCCGTCGGAGCGGTCCTCCTACAATGAGCAGTTCTTC. This sequence encodes CASSPSERSSYNEQFF. This rearrangement joins TRBV18 to TRBJ2-1, with D perhaps TRBD2 (5 bases). V lost 6 bases and J lost 0, with 15 bases in between. This CDR3 has 16 residues. Looked up from germline, CDR1 is KGHSH and CDR2 is LQKENI.

In its sample, this clonotype ranks as medium-sized. The V gene is TRBV29-1, the J gene TRBJ2-7; no clear D gene. V was trimmed by 3 bases and J by 13 bases, leaving 13 bases between them. Germline V gives CDR1 SQVTM, CDR2 ANQGSEA. The CDR3 is 10 residues long. The CDR3 loop is CSVEAEGRYF. For the CDR3, the DNA is TGCAGCGTTGAGGCGGAAGGTCGCTACTTC.

The chain links TRBV20-1 to TRBJ2-3, with D perhaps matching TRBD2 (6 bases). The CDR3 loop spans 14 amino acids. Between the trimmed V and J ends, which lost 5 bases and 2 bases, there was a span of 14 bases. CDR1 and CDR2 (germline): DFQATT, SNEGSKA (reference sequence). The CDR3 nucleotides are TGCAGTGCTCTCGGGGACTTCCCCACAGATACGCAGTATTTT. Translated: CSALGDFPTDTQYF.

The CDR3 sequence is CASRGQGFTGELFF. In DNA, the CDR3 is TGTGCCAGTAGGGGACAGGGTTTCACCGGGGAGCTGTTTTTT. The rearrangement uses TRBV19 and TRBJ2-2, with 9 positions matching TRBD1. The CDR3 is made up of 14 amino acids. The V segment lost 6 bases and the J segment 4 bases; nucleotides outside the gene matches: 3. The germline gives CDR1 LNHDA, CDR2 SQIVND (reference sequence).

This clonotype appeared once. The chain employs TRBV12-3 or TRBV12-4 and TRBJ2-1, with TRBD2 identical over 15 bases. Trimming removed 6 bases from V and 8 bases from J; junction bases left unmatched: 5. This CDR3 contains 15 residues. The CDR3 spells CASSAGTSGRYEQFF. The CDR3 bases are TGTGCCAGCAGCGCCGGGACTAGCGGGAGGTATGAGCAGTTCTTC.

This clonotype is termed medium-sized. The chain couples TRBV29-1 to TRBJ2-7, with D hard to call. Germline V lookup: CDR1 SQVTM, CDR2 ANQGSEA. Trimming took off 4 bases at V and 5 bases at J, with 12 bases between the two ends. This CDR3 region has 12 residues. The CDR3 DNA reads as TGCAGCGTTGTGGGCGTAAGCGACGAGCAGTACTTC. Translation: CSVVGVSDEQYF.

CDR3 sequence: CATSDTPGAPYTGELFF. The CDR3 nucleotides read TGTGCCACCAGTGACACTCCGGGGGCCCCTTACACCGGGGAGCTGTTTTTT. J is TRBJ2-2 and V is TRBV24-1, with D perhaps being TRBD1 or TRBD2 (6 bases each). The V gene's germline CDR1 is KGHDR and CDR2 SFDVKD. V lost 4 bases, J lost 3 bases, and 17 bases lay in between. The CDR3 covers 17 residues.

This chain links TRBV15 with TRBJ2-7; 8 nucleotides line up with TRBD2. This CDR3 has 18 amino acids. Germline V gives CDR1 LNHNV, CDR2 YYDKDF (reference sequence). V lost 3 bases to trimming and J lost 0 bases; unmatched junction nucleotides: 13. CDR3: CATSRRRGSGTSSYEQYF. CDR3 bases: TGTGCCACCAGCAGGCGTCGGGGTAGCGGGACGAGCTCCTACGAGCAGTACTTC. The entire variable domain, with the rest obtained from reference TRBV15 and TRBJ2-7, is as follows: DAMVIQNPRYQVTQFGKPVTLSCSQTLNHNVMYWYQQKSSQAPKLLFHYYDKDFNNEADTPDNFQSRRPNTSFCFLDIRSPGLGDTAMYLCATSRRRGSGTSSYEQYFGPGTRLTVT.

The J gene is TRBJ1-1, the V gene TRBV30, with 7 bases that match TRBD1. Germline CDR1 and CDR2: GTSNPN and SVGIG (reference sequence). V shed 8 bases, J shed 4 bases, and the junction held 7 bases outside the gene matches. The CDR3 contains 12 residues. The CDR3 nucleotides are TGTGCCGGGGGCAGGGGGTTCACTGAAGCTTTCTTT. It encodes CAGGRGFTEAFF.

The chain uses TRBV18 and TRBJ2-1; the match to TRBD1 covers 8 bases. The CDR3 contains 14 residues. V lost 5 bases, J lost 6 bases, and 6 bases stayed unmatched. From germline, CDR1 is KGHSH and CDR2 LQKENI. The DNA for the CDR3 is TGTGCCAGCTCATTCGGACAGGGAGGCAATGAGCAGTTCTTC. The encoded protein is CASSFGQGGNEQFF.

This clonotype is categorized as medium-sized. The chain recombines TRBV29-1 with TRBJ2-7; the D gene is possibly TRBD1 (5 bases). Germline V lookup: CDR1 SQVTM, CDR2 ANQGSEA. Trimming removed 2 bases from V and 2 bases from J, with 13 bases in between. This CDR3 comprises 14 residues. The CDR3 region has the DNA TGCAGCGTTGAATCCCTGACAGTCCCCTACGAGCAGTACTTC. This sequence encodes CSVESLTVPYEQYF.

This clonotype was seen only a few times. The rearrangement links TRBV29-1 to TRBJ2-7, with 12 nucleotides matching TRBD2. The germline CDR1 and CDR2 sequences are SQVTM and ANQGSEA. This CDR3 is built from 16 residues. With V trimmed by 4 bases and J by 5 bases, 12 bases remained unmatched. CDR3 residues: CSVVPLTSGSLDEQYF. CDR3 DNA: TGCAGCGTTGTCCCCCTGACTAGCGGGAGTCTGGACGAGCAGTACTTC.

This clonotype is labeled as medium-sized. The chain combines TRBV15 with TRBJ2-2; D not resolved. The ends were cut back, 3 bases at V and 6 bases at J, with 5 bases in the middle. The CDR3 has 12 amino acids. CDR1 is LNHNV and CDR2 is YYDKDF in the germline V gene (reference sequence). The CDR3: CATSSRAGELFF. CDR3 coding DNA: TGTGCCACCAGCAGTCGCGCCGGGGAGCTGTTTTTT.

The chain joins TRBV6-5 to TRBJ2-7, with D maybe TRBD2 (5 bases). V was clipped by 4 bases and J by 2 bases, with 15 bases between them. CDR1 MNHEY and CDR2 SVGAGI come from the germline V gene. The CDR3 loop spans 15 amino acids. The DNA of the CDR3 is TGTGCCAGCAGTTCCTCCGGACTTCGAACCTACGAGCAGTACTTC. Protein: CASSSSGLRTYEQYF.

Only a few counts were recorded for this clonotype. The genes are TRBV19 and TRBJ1-1; D is undetermined. Germline V gene data show CDR1 as LNHDA and CDR2 as SQIVND (reference sequence). This CDR3 contains 12 residues. V lost 6 bases, J lost 2 bases, and 7 bases lay in between. CDR3: CASRYSNTEAFF. CDR3 DNA: TGTGCCAGTAGGTACAGCAACACTGAAGCTTTCTTT.

In its sample, this clonotype ranks as medium-sized. This chain uses TRBV19 with TRBJ2-1; 7 positions agree with TRBD1. Germline V gives CDR1 LNHDA, CDR2 SQIVND (reference sequence). The CDR3 is 15 residues long. Losses at the gene ends were 6 bases for V and 1 base for J; bases not matched to a gene: 6. For the CDR3, the DNA is TGTGCCAGTAGGTACAGGGGTTCATCCTACAATGAGCAGTTCTTC. Translating it yields CASRYRGSSYNEQFF.

The chain links TRBV24-1 to TRBJ2-1; tentative D call: TRBD1 (5 bases). Germline assignment: CDR1 KGHDR and CDR2 SFDVKD. CDR3 length: 16 amino acids. V was cut by 3 bases and J by 0 bases, with 11 bases left in between. Written as DNA, the CDR3 is TGTGCCACCAGTGATCCCGCTAGGGGCTCCTACAATGAGCAGTTCTTC. It encodes CATSDPARGSYNEQFF.

To note about this clonotype: A read error may explain this, as a much larger clone is one base away. The chain uses TRBV19 and TRBJ2-3; TRBD2 aligns across 12 bases. V lost 3 bases and J lost 4; bases outside the gene matches: 2. From germline, CDR1 is LNHDA and CDR2 SQIVND (reference sequence). CDR3 size: 15 residues. CDR3 coding DNA: TGTGCCAGTAGTATTCTAGCGGGAGGGGCAGATACGCAGTATTTT. The encoded protein is CASSILAGGADTQYF.

This clonotype is termed large. The CDR3 DNA reads as TGCAGCGTTGATCGACGGGAGGGCATTAACAATGAGCAGTTCTTC. Protein sequence: CSVDRREGINNEQFF. The chain couples TRBV29-1 to TRBJ2-1, with TRBD2 identical over 8 bases. The junction had 9 bases not matched to a gene; V was cut back by 3 bases and J by 5 bases. Germline CDR1 SQVTM, CDR2 ANQGSEA. The CDR3 runs 15 residues.

The rearrangement links TRBV6-6 to TRBJ2-1, with D possibly matching TRBD2 (6 bases). CDR1 MNHNY and CDR2 SVGAGI come from the germline V gene (reference sequence). The CDR3 is 13 residues long. The germline V and J ends were trimmed by 4 bases and 6 bases, with 10 bases remaining between them. Here the CDR3 reads CASSSEGRNEQFF. The CDR3, as DNA: TGTGCCAGCAGTTCGGAGGGCCGCAATGAGCAGTTCTTC.

This chain links TRBV7-6 with TRBJ2-1; TRBD2 matches at 7 bases. CDR3 length: 16 amino acids. V dropped 5 bases and J dropped 4; count of bases not matched to a gene: 11. Germline-derived CDR1 and CDR2 are SGHVS and FNYEAQ. CDR3 sequence (DNA): TGTGCCAGCAGCCCCGCCGGGACTACGCTATACAATGAGCAGTTCTTC. This codes for CASSPAGTTLYNEQFF.